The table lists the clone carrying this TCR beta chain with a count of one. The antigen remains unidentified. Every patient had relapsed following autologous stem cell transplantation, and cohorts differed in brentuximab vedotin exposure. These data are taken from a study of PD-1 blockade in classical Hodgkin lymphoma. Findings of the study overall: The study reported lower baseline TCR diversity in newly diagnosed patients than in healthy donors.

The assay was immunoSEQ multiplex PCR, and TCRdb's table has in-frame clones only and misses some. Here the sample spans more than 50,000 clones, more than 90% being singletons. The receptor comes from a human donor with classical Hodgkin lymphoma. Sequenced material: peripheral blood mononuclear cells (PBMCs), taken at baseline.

The CDR3 is CASRTSGSLYTQYF. The CDR3 nucleotides read TGTGCCAGCAGGACTAGCGGGAGCTTGTATACGCAGTATTTT. The chain joins TRBV6-6 to TRBJ2-3; 12 nucleotides match TRBD2. Germline V lookup: CDR1 MNHNY, CDR2 SVGAGI (reference sequence). This CDR3 has 14 residues. Trimming removed 6 bases from V and 7 bases from J; junction bases left unmatched: 5.